This T cell receptor (beta chain) was retrieved from a study of T cells after yellow fever vaccination. CDR3 size: 17 residues. Per germline, CDR1 SGHNT and CDR2 YENEEA. V trimming: 5 bases; J trimming: 5 bases; junction bases outside the gene matches: 9. This clonotype was observed a handful of times. Its antigen is undetermined. Study-level results: Sorted repertoires could include abundant contaminating clonotypes from bulk cells.

TCRdb redid the calling of the 5' RACE reads with MiXCR, one entry per CDR3 protein. The sample holds 100,000 to 150,000 distinct CDR3 sequences, more than 7.5% seen once. The rearrangement links TRBV11-3 to TRBJ2-1, with 13 bases that match TRBD2. This TCR was sampled from a man aged 18 to 29 who received the YFV17D yellow fever vaccine. The material was CD8+ T cells sorted from PBMCs, obtained on the day of the yellow fever booster vaccination. CDR3 nucleotide sequence: TGTGCCAGCAGCGCCGGGACTAGCGGGGCACTGAACAATGAGCAGTTCTTC. Protein: CASSAGTSGALNNEQFF.